The 18 T cell receptor beta chains given below trace back to one sample, sequenced in a study of monozygotic twins with inflammatory bowel disease. Using the 5' RACE reads, TCRdb records one entry per CDR3 protein without DNA. The ten most abundant clones cover roughly 7.4% of a sample with some 150,000 distinct CDR3 sequences. Sequencing input: blood. The receptors stem from a human donor with ulcerative colitis or Crohn's disease, or a healthy co-twin of an affected twin (not recorded which).

The chain has TRBV11-2 and TRBJ2-1. Per the germline V gene, CDR1 is SGHAT and CDR2 is FQNNGV. The CDR3 is 13 residues long. This CDR3 is CASSLDSANEQFF.

This rearrangement joins TRBV6-5 to TRBJ1-4; TCRdb's assignment of TRBD1 cannot be checked, as there is no DNA. CDR1 and CDR2 from the germline V gene are MNHEY and SVGAGI. The CDR3 totals 12 residues. CDR3 loop: CASSGAVGKLFF.

The chain employs TRBV27 and TRBJ2-5; TCRdb proposes TRBD2, but this gene call is untestable without DNA. Germline V lookup: CDR1 MNHEY, CDR2 SMNVEV (reference sequence). There are 19 residues in the CDR3. This CDR3 reads CASSLSVVAGVVGEETQYF.

V is TRBV25-1 and J is TRBJ1-1. This CDR3 region has 13 residues. Germline CDR1 reads MGHDK; CDR2 reads SYGVNS. Here the CDR3 reads CASSASGRTEAFF. Based on the CDR3 plus reference TRBV25-1 and TRBJ1-1, the full variable domain is EADIYQTPRYLVIGTGKKITLECSQTMGHDKMYWYQQDPGMELHLIHYSYGVNSTEKGDLSSESTVSRIRTEHFPLTLESARPSHTSQYLCASSASGRTEAFFGQGTRLTVV.

The V and J genes are TRBV6-5 and TRBJ1-1; TCRdb proposes TRBD1, but this gene call is untestable without DNA. There are 13 residues in the CDR3. Germline loops: CDR1 MNHEY, CDR2 SVGAGI. The CDR3 loop reads CASSPPGQPEAFF.

The chain employs TRBV28 and TRBJ1-2; lacking DNA, the TRBD1 call made by TCRdb goes unchecked. The length of the CDR3 is 17 residues. The germline CDR1 and CDR2 sequences are MDHEN and SYDVKM. This CDR3 reads CASRRRGTAAGGYGYTF.

V gene TRBV10-3 combines with J gene TRBJ2-2; the D call of TRBD1 rests on TCRdb alone, since no DNA is present to check it. The V gene's germline CDR1 is ENHRY and CDR2 SYGVKD. This CDR3 has 14 residues. The CDR3 region is CAISPQGNTGELFF.

The CDR3 protein is CASSLYGTGLTYEQYF. This chain connects TRBV7-3 to TRBJ2-7; as DNA is missing, the TRBD1 call by TCRdb cannot be tested. CDR3 length equals 16 residues. Germline V gene sequence: CDR1 SGHTA, CDR2 FQGTGA.

The genes are TRBV20-1 and TRBJ1-2. This CDR3 contains 13 residues. Germline CDR1 reads DFQATT; CDR2 reads SNEGSKA (reference sequence). CDR3: CSARKTTGYGYTF.

The chain is built from TRBV29-1 and TRBJ2-1; without DNA, the TCRdb call of TRBD1 cannot be checked. The CDR3 contains 14 residues. Per the germline V gene, CDR1 is SQVTM and CDR2 is ANQGSEA. The CDR3 reads CSVEEGTMGNEQFF.

The genes are TRBV10-2 and TRBJ1-2; TCRdb's D gene call, TRBD1, goes unchecked for lack of DNA. The CDR3 covers 15 residues. Germline CDR1 and CDR2: WSHSY and SAAADI. The CDR3 loop is CASSERGGANYGYTF.

The chain uses TRBV4-1 and TRBJ2-5; absent DNA, TCRdb's TRBD1 call cannot be checked. The CDR3 covers 12 residues. Germline assignment: CDR1 MGHRA and CDR2 YSYEKL. The chain's CDR3 is CASQGNQETQYF.

This chain uses TRBV24-1 with TRBJ2-1; lacking DNA, the TRBD2 call made by TCRdb goes unchecked. The CDR3 is made up of 20 amino acids. Germline V gives CDR1 KGHDR, CDR2 SFDVKD. The CDR3 spells CATSDIGGPFPASSYNEQFF.

The V gene is TRBV20-1, the J gene TRBJ2-7; TCRdb's D call of TRBD2 is untestable without DNA. The germline V gene has CDR1 DFQATT and CDR2 SNEGSKA (reference sequence). The CDR3 runs to 17 residues. The CDR3 spells CSARDGRSRGRTYEQYF.

The chain employs TRBV15 and TRBJ2-1. From germline, CDR1 is LNHNV and CDR2 YYDKDF (reference sequence). CDR3 length equals 13 residues. This chain's CDR3 is CATSRGGSNEQFF.

The CDR3 spells CASSTPTRTALILPNRTEQFF. This chain links TRBV9 with TRBJ2-1; TCRdb's assignment of TRBD1 cannot be checked, as there is no DNA. The CDR3 is 21 residues long. Germline V gene lookup returns CDR1 SGDLS and CDR2 YYNGEE. The full variable domain, in which reference TRBV9 and TRBJ2-1 provide the parts outside the CDR3, is DSGVTQTPKHLITATGQRVTLRCSPRSGDLSVYWYQQSLDQGLQFLIQYYNGEERAKGNILERFSAQQFPDLHSELNLSSLELGDSALYFCASSTPTRTALILPNRTEQFFGPGTRLTVL.

The chain's CDR3 is CASSLGRGGRHTQYF. This chain connects TRBV12-3 or TRBV12-4 to TRBJ2-3; the TRBD2 assignment by TCRdb is unverifiable without DNA. The length of the CDR3 is 15 residues.

The rearrangement uses TRBV30 and TRBJ2-2; TCRdb indicates TRBD1, and absent DNA this call remains unverified. CDR3 length: 14 amino acids. Germline assignment: CDR1 GTSNPN and CDR2 SVGIG (reference sequence). This chain's CDR3 is CAWSPGVGTGELFF.